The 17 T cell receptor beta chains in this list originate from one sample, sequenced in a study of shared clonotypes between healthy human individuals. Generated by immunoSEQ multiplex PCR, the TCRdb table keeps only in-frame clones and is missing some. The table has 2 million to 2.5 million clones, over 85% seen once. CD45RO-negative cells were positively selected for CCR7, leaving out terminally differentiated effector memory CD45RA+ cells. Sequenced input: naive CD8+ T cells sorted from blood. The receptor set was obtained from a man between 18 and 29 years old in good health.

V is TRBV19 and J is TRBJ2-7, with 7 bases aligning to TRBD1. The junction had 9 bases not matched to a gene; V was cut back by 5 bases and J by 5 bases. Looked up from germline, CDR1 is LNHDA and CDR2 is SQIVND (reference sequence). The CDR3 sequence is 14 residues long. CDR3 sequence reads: CASSPISTGDEQYF. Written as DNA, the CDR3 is TGTGCCAGTAGTCCCATATCCACAGGGGACGAGCAGTACTTC.

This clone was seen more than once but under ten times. The CDR3 here is CASRGEGAYGYTF. Written as DNA, the CDR3 is TGTGCCAGCAGGGGCGAAGGGGCCTATGGCTACACCTTC. This chain links TRBV27 with TRBJ1-2; D perhaps matches TRBD1 (5 bases). The CDR3 totals 13 residues. V was shortened by 6 bases and J by 4 bases, with 12 bases between the two germline ends. Germline CDR1 and CDR2: MNHEY and SMNVEV (reference sequence).

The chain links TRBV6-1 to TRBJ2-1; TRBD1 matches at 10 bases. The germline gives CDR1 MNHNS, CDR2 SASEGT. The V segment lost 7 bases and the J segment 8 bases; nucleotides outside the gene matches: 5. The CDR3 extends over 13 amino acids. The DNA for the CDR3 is TGTGCCAGCACTGGGACAGGGGCCCATGAGCAGTTCTTC. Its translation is CASTGTGAHEQFF.

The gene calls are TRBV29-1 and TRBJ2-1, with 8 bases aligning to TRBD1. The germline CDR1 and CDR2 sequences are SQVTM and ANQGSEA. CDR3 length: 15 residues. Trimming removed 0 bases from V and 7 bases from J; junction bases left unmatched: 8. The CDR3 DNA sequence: TGCAGCGTTGAAGATCTAGGGCAGGGGGCAAATGAGCAGTTCTTC. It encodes CSVEDLGQGANEQFF.

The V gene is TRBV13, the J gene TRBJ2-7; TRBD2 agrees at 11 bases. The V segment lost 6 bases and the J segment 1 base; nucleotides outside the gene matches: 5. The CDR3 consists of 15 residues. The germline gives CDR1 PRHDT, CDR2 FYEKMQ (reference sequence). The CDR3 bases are TGTGCCAGCAGAAGCCGACTAGCGGGATCCTACGAGCAGTACTTC. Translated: CASRSRLAGSYEQYF.

This CDR3 is CASSAEGGETQYF. CDR3 DNA sequence: TGCGCCAGCAGTGCTGAGGGTGGGGAGACCCAGTACTTC. The V call is TRBV10-2, the J call TRBJ2-5, with D tentatively TRBD2 (5 bases). Germline CDR1 and CDR2: WSHSY and SAAADI. Trimming shortened V by 4 bases and J by 5 bases, and 11 bases separated the two germline ends. This CDR3 contains 13 residues.

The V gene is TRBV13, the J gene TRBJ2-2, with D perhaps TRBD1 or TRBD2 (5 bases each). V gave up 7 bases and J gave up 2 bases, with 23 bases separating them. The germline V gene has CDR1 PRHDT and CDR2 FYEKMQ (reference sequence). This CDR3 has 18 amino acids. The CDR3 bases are TGTGCCAGCACCATTTGGGGGTCCAGCGGCCCAAACACCGGGGAGCTGTTTTTT. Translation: CASTIWGSSGPNTGELFF.

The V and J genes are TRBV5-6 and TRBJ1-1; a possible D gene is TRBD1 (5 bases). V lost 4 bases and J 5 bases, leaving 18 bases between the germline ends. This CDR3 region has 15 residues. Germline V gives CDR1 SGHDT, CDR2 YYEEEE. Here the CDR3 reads CASSGSGWGRTEAFF. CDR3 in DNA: TGTGCCAGCAGCGGGTCAGGGTGGGGAAGGACTGAAGCTTTCTTT.

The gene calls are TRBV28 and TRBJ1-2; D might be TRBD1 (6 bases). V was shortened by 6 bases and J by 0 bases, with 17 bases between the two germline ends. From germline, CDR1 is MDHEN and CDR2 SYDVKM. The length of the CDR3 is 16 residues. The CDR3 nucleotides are TGTGCCAGCAGCACCCCCCCAGGGGACCCTAACTATGGCTACACCTTC. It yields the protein CASSTPPGDPNYGYTF.

The CDR3 region has the DNA TGTGCCAGCAGTGGAAGGGGAGAGGCCCCAACTAATGAAAAACTGTTTTTT. It yields the protein CASSGRGEAPTNEKLFF. This rearrangement joins TRBV2 to TRBJ1-4; possibly TRBD1 for D (5 bases). Between the trimmed V and J ends, which lost 4 bases and 0 bases, there was a span of 15 bases. The CDR3 runs 17 residues. In germline, CDR1 is SNHLY, CDR2 FYNNEI.

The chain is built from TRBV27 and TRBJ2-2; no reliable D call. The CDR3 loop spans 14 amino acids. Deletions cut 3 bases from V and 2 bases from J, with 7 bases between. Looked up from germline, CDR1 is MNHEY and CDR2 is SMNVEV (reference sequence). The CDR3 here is CASSLPDNTGELFF. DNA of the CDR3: TGTGCCAGCAGTTTGCCCGATAACACCGGGGAGCTGTTTTTT.

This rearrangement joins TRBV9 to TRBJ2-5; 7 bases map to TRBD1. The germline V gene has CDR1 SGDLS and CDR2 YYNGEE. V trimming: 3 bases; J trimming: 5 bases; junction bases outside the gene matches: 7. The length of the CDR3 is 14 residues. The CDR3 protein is CASSDRGLGETQYF. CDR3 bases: TGTGCCAGCAGCGATAGGGGGCTCGGGGAGACCCAGTACTTC. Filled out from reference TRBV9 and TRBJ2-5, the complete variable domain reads DSGVTQTPKHLITATGQRVTLRCSPRSGDLSVYWYQQSLDQGLQFLIQYYNGEERAKGNILERFSAQQFPDLHSELNLSSLELGDSALYFCASSDRGLGETQYFGPGTRLLVL.

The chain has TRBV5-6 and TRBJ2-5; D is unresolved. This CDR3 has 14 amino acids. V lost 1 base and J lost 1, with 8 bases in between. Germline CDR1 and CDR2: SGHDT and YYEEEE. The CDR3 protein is CASSLIQFQETQYF. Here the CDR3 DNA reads TGTGCCAGCAGCTTGATTCAGTTCCAAGAGACCCAGTACTTC.

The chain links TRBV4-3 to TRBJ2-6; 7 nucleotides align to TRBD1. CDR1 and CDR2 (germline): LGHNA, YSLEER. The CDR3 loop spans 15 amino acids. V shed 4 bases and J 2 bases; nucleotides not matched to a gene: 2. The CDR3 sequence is CASSRDRAGANVLTF. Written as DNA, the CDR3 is TGCGCCAGCAGCCGAGACAGGGCTGGGGCCAACGTCCTGACTTTC.

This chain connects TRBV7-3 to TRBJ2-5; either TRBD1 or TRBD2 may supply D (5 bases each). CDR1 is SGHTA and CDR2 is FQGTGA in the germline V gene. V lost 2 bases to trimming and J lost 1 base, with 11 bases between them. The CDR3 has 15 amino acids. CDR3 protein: CASSLWGNIQETQYF. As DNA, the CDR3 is TGTGCCAGCAGCTTATGGGGGAATATCCAAGAGACCCAGTACTTC.

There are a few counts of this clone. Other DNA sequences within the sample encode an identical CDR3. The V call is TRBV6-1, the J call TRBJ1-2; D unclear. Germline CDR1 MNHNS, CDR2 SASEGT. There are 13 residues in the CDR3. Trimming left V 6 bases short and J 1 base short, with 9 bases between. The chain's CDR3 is CASSDDGNYGYTF. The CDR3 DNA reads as TGTGCCAGCAGCGACGACGGTAACTATGGCTACACCTTC.

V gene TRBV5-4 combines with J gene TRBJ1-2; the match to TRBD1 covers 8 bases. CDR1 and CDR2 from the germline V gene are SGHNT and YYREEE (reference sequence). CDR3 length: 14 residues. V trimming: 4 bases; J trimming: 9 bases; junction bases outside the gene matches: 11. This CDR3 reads CASSTRTGWGSYTF. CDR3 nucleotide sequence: TGTGCCAGCAGCACCAGGACAGGGTGGGGAAGCTACACCTTC.